The 5 T cell receptor beta chains given below trace back to one sample, sequenced in a study of OX40 agonist ivuxolimab in advanced cancers. The method was immunoSEQ multiplex PCR; TCRdb's version includes in-frame clones alone and lacks a portion of them. This sample yields over 65,000 clones, of which 84% are seen a single time; roughly 0.8% belongs to the top ten. The sample in question was CD4+ or CD8+ T cells sorted from blood, obtained in a trial of the OX40 agonist ivuxolimab. The receptors originated from an adult with an advanced solid tumor such as melanoma, head and neck, liver or kidney cancer.

This clone is a singleton in its sample. This rearrangement joins TRBV4-1 to TRBJ1-1; 7 bases are shared with TRBD1. V lost 2 bases, J lost 6 bases, and 9 bases stayed unmatched. Germline V gene lookup returns CDR1 MGHRA and CDR2 YSYEKL. The CDR3 totals 15 residues. CDR3 sequence reads: CASSQSRGGIAEAFF. The CDR3 nucleotides read TGCGCCAGCAGCCAAAGTAGAGGGGGCATCGCTGAAGCTTTCTTT.

The table lists this clone with a count of one. The rearrangement uses TRBV5-1 and TRBJ2-2; tentative D call: TRBD1 (5 bases). V dropped 4 bases and J dropped 5 bases, with 15 bases sitting between them. Germline loops: CDR1 SGHRS, CDR2 YFSETQ. CDR3 size: 15 residues. The CDR3 here is CASSVDTKGTGELFF. The CDR3 DNA is TGCGCCAGCAGCGTGGACACGAAGGGGACCGGGGAGCTGTTTTTT.

V and J are TRBV6-6 and TRBJ2-1; D unclear. With 7 bases removed from V and 1 base from J, the gap between germline ends came to 14 bases. This CDR3 spans 15 amino acids. Germline lookup yields CDR1 MNHNY and CDR2 SVGAGI (reference sequence). CDR3 nucleotides: TGTGCCAGCAAGGCCGCCCTGAGATCCTACAATGAGCAGTTCTTC. This sequence encodes CASKAALRSYNEQFF.

The gene calls are TRBV27 and TRBJ1-2; TRBD1 matches 8 bases. With V trimmed by 4 bases and J by 5 bases, 9 bases remained unmatched. The CDR3 sequence is 15 residues long. Germline CDR1 MNHEY, CDR2 SMNVEV (reference sequence). In DNA form, the CDR3 reads TGTGCCAGCAGTTCCCTAGGACAGGGACTATATGGCTACACCTTC. Amino acids: CASSSLGQGLYGYTF.

The chain has TRBV5-1 and TRBJ2-1; the match to TRBD2 covers 9 bases. J gave up 3 bases and V 0 bases, and 1 base lay outside the gene matches. Germline CDR1 is SGHRS and CDR2 is YFSETQ. CDR3 size: 15 residues. The CDR3 sequence: CASSLATSGYNEQFF. The CDR3 nucleotides are TGCGCCAGCAGCTTGGCGACTAGCGGCTACAATGAGCAGTTCTTC.